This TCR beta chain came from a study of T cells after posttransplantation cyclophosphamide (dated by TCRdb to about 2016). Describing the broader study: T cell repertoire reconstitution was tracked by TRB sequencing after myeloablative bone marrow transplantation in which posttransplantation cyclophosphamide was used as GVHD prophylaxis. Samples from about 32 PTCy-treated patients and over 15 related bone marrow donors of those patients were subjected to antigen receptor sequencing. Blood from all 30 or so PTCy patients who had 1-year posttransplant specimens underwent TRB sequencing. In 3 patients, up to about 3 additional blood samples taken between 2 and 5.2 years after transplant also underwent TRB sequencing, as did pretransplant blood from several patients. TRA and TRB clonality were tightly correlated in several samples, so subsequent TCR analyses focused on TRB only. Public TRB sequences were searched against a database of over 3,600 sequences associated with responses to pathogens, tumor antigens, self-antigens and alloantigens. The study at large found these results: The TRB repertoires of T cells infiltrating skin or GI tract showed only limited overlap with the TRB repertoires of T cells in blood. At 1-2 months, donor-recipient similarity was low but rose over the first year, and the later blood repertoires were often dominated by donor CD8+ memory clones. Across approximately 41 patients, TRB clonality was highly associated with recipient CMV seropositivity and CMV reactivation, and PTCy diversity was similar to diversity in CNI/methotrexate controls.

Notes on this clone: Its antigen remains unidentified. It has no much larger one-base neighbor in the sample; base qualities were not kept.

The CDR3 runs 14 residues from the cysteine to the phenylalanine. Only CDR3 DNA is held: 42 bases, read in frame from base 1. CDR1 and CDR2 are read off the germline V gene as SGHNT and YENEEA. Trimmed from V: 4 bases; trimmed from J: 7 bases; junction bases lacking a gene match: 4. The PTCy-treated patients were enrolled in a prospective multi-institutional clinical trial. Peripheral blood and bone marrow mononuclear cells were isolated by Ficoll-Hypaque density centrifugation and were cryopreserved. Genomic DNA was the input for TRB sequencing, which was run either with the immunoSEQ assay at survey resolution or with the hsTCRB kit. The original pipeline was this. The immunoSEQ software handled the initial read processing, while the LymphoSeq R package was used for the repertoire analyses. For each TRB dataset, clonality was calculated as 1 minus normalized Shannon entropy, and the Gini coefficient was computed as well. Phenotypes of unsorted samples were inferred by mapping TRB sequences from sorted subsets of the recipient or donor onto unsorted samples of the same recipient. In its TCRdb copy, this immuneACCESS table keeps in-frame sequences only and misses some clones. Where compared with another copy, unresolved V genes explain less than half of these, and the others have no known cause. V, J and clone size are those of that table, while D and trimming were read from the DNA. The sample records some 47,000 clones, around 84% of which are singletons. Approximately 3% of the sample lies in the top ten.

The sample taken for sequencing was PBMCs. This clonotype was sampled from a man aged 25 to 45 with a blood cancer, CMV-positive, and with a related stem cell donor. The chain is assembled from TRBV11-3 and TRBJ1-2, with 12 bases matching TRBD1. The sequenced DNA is TGTGCCAGCAGCTGGGGACAGGGGGCGCGTGGCTACACCTTC. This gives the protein CASSWGQGARGYTF.